Below, 27 T cell receptor beta chains from the same sample are listed, as sequenced in a study of response to subunit inactivated influenza vaccine. TCRdb re-called the RT-PCR reads with MiXCR, one entry per CDR3 protein. Seen here are under 500,000 distinct CDR3 sequences, over 9.5% observed once, and the top ten hold 9.5% to 15%. Sequences were derived from PBMCs from blood, sampled roughly 6 weeks after vaccination. The source is a man aged 45-65 years who received an inactivated influenza vaccine.

This clonotype was seen repeatedly, ten times or more. This chain uses TRBV5-1 with TRBJ2-7; no firm D call. Trimming removed 5 bases at V and 0 bases at J, with 15 bases between. The CDR3 contains 15 residues. CDR1 and CDR2 (germline): SGHRS, YFSETQ. In DNA, the CDR3 is TGCGCCAGCAGTGAGACCTTCCCCAACTCCTACGAGCAGTACTTC. This encodes CASSETFPNSYEQYF.

The chain combines TRBV7-2 with TRBJ2-5, with TRBD2 matching over 12 bases. Germline trimming cut 7 bases from V and 5 bases from J; bases unmatched to any gene: 8. Germline loops: CDR1 SGHTA, CDR2 FQGNSA. This CDR3 is 15 amino acids long. CDR3 nucleotides: TGTGCCAGCACCGAGCTAGCGGGGGGGCCCGAGACCCAGTACTTC. Its translation is CASTELAGGPETQYF.

The chain carries TRBV20-1 and TRBJ2-1, with TRBD2 identical over 11 bases. Looked up from germline, CDR1 is DFQATT and CDR2 is SNEGSKA (reference sequence). V was clipped by 1 base and J by 4 bases; unmatched bases: 3. The CDR3 contains 15 residues. In nucleotides, the CDR3 is TGCAGTGCTAGAGGACTAGCGGGATGGTACAATGAGCAGTTCTTC. Translated: CSARGLAGWYNEQFF.

This clonotype showed up just a few times. This chain links TRBV18 with TRBJ2-7; a weak D match, TRBD2 (6 bases). Germline V lookup: CDR1 KGHSH, CDR2 LQKENI. Between the trimmed V and J ends, which lost 2 bases and 6 bases, there was a span of 20 bases. The CDR3 sequence is 16 residues long. In nucleotides, the CDR3 is TGTGCCAGCTCACCAAGCACTGTCGTCGGGGGATCCGAGCAGTACTTC. This sequence encodes CASSPSTVVGGSEQYF.

This chain joins TRBV5-1 and TRBJ2-1, with 9 bases identical to TRBD2. Looked up from germline, CDR1 is SGHRS and CDR2 is YFSETQ. V trimming: 0 bases; J trimming: 2 bases; junction bases outside the gene matches: 3. This CDR3 contains 16 residues. CDR3 residues: CASSLGRGGTYNEQFF. CDR3 DNA: TGCGCCAGCAGCTTGGGGCGGGGGGGAACCTACAATGAGCAGTTCTTC.

The J gene is TRBJ2-3, the V gene TRBV5-1; TRBD2 is a possible D gene (5 bases). The CDR3 consists of 17 residues. Looked up from germline, CDR1 is SGHRS and CDR2 is YFSETQ. The V and J ends lost 4 bases and 2 bases respectively, with 20 bases between them. Here the CDR3 DNA reads TGCGCCAGCAGCCCGAGCAGGCCGGGAAAGATCACAGATACGCAGTATTTT. Encoded protein: CASSPSRPGKITDTQYF.

The sample holds a few counts of this clonotype. This chain uses TRBV7-2 with TRBJ2-2; no reliable D call. V lost 2 bases and J 6 bases, leaving 7 bases between the germline ends. Germline V gene lookup returns CDR1 SGHTA and CDR2 FQGNSA. The CDR3 is 13 amino acids. This CDR3 reads CASSLTQAGELFF. The CDR3 bases are TGTGCCAGCAGCTTAACGCAAGCCGGGGAGCTGTTTTTT. Looking up the rest from reference TRBV7-2 and TRBJ2-2 gives the full variable domain: GAGVSQSPSNKVTEKGKDVELRCDPISGHTALYWYRQSLGQGLEFLIYFQGNSAPDKSGLPSDRFSAERTGGSVSTLTIQRTQQEDSAVYLCASSLTQAGELFFGEGSRLTVL.

The chain combines TRBV20-1 with TRBJ2-3, with 9 nucleotides matching TRBD2. Germline lookup yields CDR1 DFQATT and CDR2 SNEGSKA (reference sequence). J gave up 5 bases and V 5 bases, and 8 bases lay outside the gene matches. The CDR3 runs to 14 residues. The CDR3 here is CSAPEAGGGDTQYF. CDR3 in DNA: TGCAGTGCTCCGGAGGCGGGAGGGGGAGATACGCAGTATTTT.

The chain is built from TRBV5-1 and TRBJ2-2; 11 nucleotides line up with TRBD2. With V trimmed by 0 bases and J by 1 base, 2 bases remained unmatched. The CDR3 runs 17 residues. Germline V CDR1 and CDR2: SGHRS, YFSETQ. DNA of the CDR3: TGCGCCAGCAGCTTGGGGACTAGCGGGCGGAACACCGGGGAGCTGTTTTTT. Translating gives CASSLGTSGRNTGELFF.

There are many counts of this clonotype. V usage is TRBV10-3 and J usage is TRBJ2-1; unclear D gene. The V end was cut by 8 bases, the J end by 4 bases, with 15 bases between. The CDR3 has 14 amino acids. Germline V CDR1 and CDR2: ENHRY, SYGVKD. CDR3 amino acids: CAISRPGQYNEQFF. CDR3 nucleotide sequence: TGTGCCATCTCCCGTCCCGGGCAGTACAATGAGCAGTTCTTC.

The table lists this clonotype with many counts. The chain combines TRBV29-1 with TRBJ2-4; D not certain. Germline assignment: CDR1 SQVTM and CDR2 ANQGSEA. The CDR3 consists of 12 residues. The V end was cut by 2 bases, the J end by 12 bases, with 14 bases between. The CDR3 DNA reads as TGCAGCGTTGAAAGTGGGGATCGGGCTCAGTACTTC. It is translated as CSVESGDRAQYF. The variable domain in full, with the rest retrieved from reference TRBV29-1 and TRBJ2-4, is SAVISQKPSRDICQRGTSLTIQCQVDSQVTMMFWYRQQPGQSLTLIATANQGSEATYESGFVIDKFPISRPNLTFSTLTVSNMSPEDSSIYLCSVESGDRAQYFGAGTRLSVL.

The chain joins TRBV24-1 to TRBJ2-2, with D perhaps TRBD2 (5 bases). Germline V lookup: CDR1 KGHDR, CDR2 SFDVKD. The CDR3 sequence is 16 residues long. V gave up 9 bases and J gave up 7 bases, with 23 bases separating them. DNA of the CDR3: TGTGCCACCTCCCCGGAGGACTTCATGGACGGCGGGGAGCTGTTTTTT. This sequence encodes CATSPEDFMDGGELFF.

This chain links TRBV6-5 with TRBJ2-1; D is unclear. The CDR3 contains 16 residues. Germline V gives CDR1 MNHEY, CDR2 SVGAGI. Trimming left V 0 bases short and J 2 bases short, with 11 bases between. The CDR3 sequence is CASSYSIPQAYNEQFF. CDR3 sequence (DNA): TGTGCCAGCAGTTACTCGATCCCTCAGGCCTACAATGAGCAGTTCTTC.

CDR3 bases: TGCGCCAGCAGCACCTTACAGGGGTCCTACAATGAGCAGTTCTTC. Its translation is CASSTLQGSYNEQFF. The chain carries TRBV5-1 and TRBJ2-1; 7 bases map to TRBD1. J was trimmed by 1 base and V by 4 bases; bases with no gene match: 5. The CDR3 length is 15 residues. CDR1 and CDR2 from the germline V gene are SGHRS and YFSETQ.

V is TRBV20-1 and J is TRBJ2-7; 8 nucleotides agree with TRBD1. J gave up 0 bases and V 6 bases, and 10 bases lay outside the gene matches. Per the germline V gene, CDR1 is DFQATT and CDR2 is SNEGSKA (reference sequence). CDR3 length: 15 residues. The CDR3 region is CSATVDRGISYEQYF. For the CDR3, the DNA is TGCAGTGCCACGGTCGACAGGGGAATCTCCTACGAGCAGTACTTC.

In its sample, this clonotype was seen a few times. The chain links TRBV2 to TRBJ2-3; TRBD2 agrees at 10 bases. The V gene end was trimmed by 6 bases and the J gene end by 1 base; junction bases not matched to a gene: 10. The germline V gene has CDR1 SNHLY and CDR2 FYNNEI. The CDR3 spans 17 residues. CDR3 amino acids: CASRTASGGGGTDTQYF. CDR3 in DNA: TGTGCCAGCAGGACGGCTAGCGGGGGTGGGGGCACAGATACGCAGTATTTT. The complete variable domain, with remaining parts taken from reference TRBV2 and TRBJ2-3, reads EPEVTQTPSHQVTQMGQEVILRCVPISNHLYFYWYRQILGQKVEFLVSFYNNEISEKSEIFDDQFSVERPDGSNFTLKIRSTKLEDSAMYFCASRTASGGGGTDTQYFGPGTRLTVL.

CDR3 region: CASSRTRANEQFF. In nucleotides, the CDR3 is TGTGCCAGCAGTCGGACTCGAGCTAATGAGCAGTTCTTC. The rearrangement joins TRBV6-2 or TRBV6-3 to TRBJ2-1; a weak D match, TRBD2 (5 bases). Germline CDR1 MNHEY, CDR2 SVGEGT. Trimming removed 5 bases from V and 7 bases from J, with 12 bases in between. CDR3 size: 13 residues.

The V call is TRBV9, the J call TRBJ2-1; D is perhaps TRBD1 (6 bases). V was clipped by 0 bases and J by 6 bases, with 13 bases between them. The CDR3 length is 15 residues. Germline loops: CDR1 SGDLS, CDR2 YYNGEE. DNA of the CDR3: TGTGCCAGCAGCGTAGCGTCAGGGGCTTCCAATGAGCAGTTCTTC. It specifies CASSVASGASNEQFF.

This clonotype was picked up a small number of times. The chain recombines TRBV14 with TRBJ2-1; 9 bases match TRBD2. V lost 4 bases and J lost 10; bases outside the gene matches: 14. CDR3 length equals 16 residues. Germline CDR1 SGHDN, CDR2 FVKESK. The CDR3 reads CASSRWGREGLSEQFF. CDR3 nucleotide sequence: TGTGCCAGCAGCCGATGGGGGCGGGAGGGCCTCTCAGAGCAGTTCTTC.

In this sample, this clonotype turned up many times. The CDR3 DNA sequence: TGCAGCGTTGTATGGTGGGGTCCCACAGATACGCAGTATTTT. Translating it yields CSVVWWGPTDTQYF. The chain combines TRBV29-1 with TRBJ2-3; D gene uncertain. CDR3 length: 14 residues. V was shortened by 4 bases and J by 2 bases, with 13 bases between the two germline ends. Germline V gene lookup returns CDR1 SQVTM and CDR2 ANQGSEA.

The chain couples TRBV3-1 to TRBJ2-7, with TRBD1 matching over 9 bases. The V and J ends lost 8 bases and 6 bases, in that order; junction bases with no gene match: 5. The CDR3 runs to 12 residues. Germline V gene lookup returns CDR1 LGHDT and CDR2 YNNKEL (reference sequence). The CDR3: CASLDRGGEQYF. The CDR3 DNA sequence: TGTGCCAGCCTGGACAGGGGAGGCGAGCAGTACTTC.

This chain links TRBV12-3 or TRBV12-4 with TRBJ2-3; 7 bases match TRBD1. The CDR3 sequence is 15 residues long. Germline trimming cut 4 bases from V and 2 bases from J; bases unmatched to any gene: 6. This CDR3 is CASSWTGSFTDTQYF. The CDR3 nucleotides are TGTGCCAGCAGTTGGACAGGATCATTCACAGATACGCAGTATTTT.

Ten or more counts support this clonotype. The CDR3 coding sequence is TGCAGTGCTAGCGTCCAGGTCAATGAGCAGTTCTTC. Translation gives CSASVQVNEQFF. V usage is TRBV20-1 and J usage is TRBJ2-1; D is unclear. CDR1 is DFQATT and CDR2 is SNEGSKA in the germline V gene (reference sequence). The V end lost 3 bases, the J end lost 6 bases, and 9 bases lay between the germline ends. The CDR3 has 12 residues.

This clonotype occurred many times. The chain carries TRBV5-1 and TRBJ2-1; D call uncertain. The V and J ends lost 1 base and 9 bases respectively, with 5 bases between them. CDR1 SGHRS and CDR2 YFSETQ come from the germline V gene. There are 11 residues in the CDR3. This CDR3 reads CASSLLAEQFF. The CDR3 nucleotides are TGCGCCAGCAGCTTGTTGGCTGAGCAGTTCTTC.

This clonotype was seen a few times. The V gene is TRBV14, the J gene TRBJ1-1, with 9 nucleotides matching TRBD1. With 4 bases clipped from V and 5 bases from J, the junction kept 5 bases outside the gene matches. CDR1 and CDR2 (germline): SGHDN, FVKESK. The CDR3 sequence is 14 residues long. The CDR3 is CASSRATGGTEAFF. The CDR3 DNA follows: TGTGCCAGCAGCCGAGCGACAGGGGGGACTGAAGCTTTCTTT.

The J gene is TRBJ1-3, the V gene TRBV29-1; the D is unclear. V gave up 6 bases and J gave up 0 bases, with 9 bases separating them. This CDR3 has 13 amino acids. CDR1 and CDR2 from the germline V gene are SQVTM and ANQGSEA. This CDR3 is CSVFLNSGNTIYF. The CDR3 nucleotides read TGCAGCGTATTTCTCAACTCTGGAAACACCATATATTTT.

The genes are TRBV7-9 and TRBJ2-3; 8 bases line up with TRBD2. The CDR3 runs 14 residues. J lost 2 bases, V lost 4 bases, and 2 bases had no gene match. The V gene's germline CDR1 is SEHNR and CDR2 FQNEAQ (reference sequence). The CDR3 protein is CASSYGGATDTQYF. CDR3 DNA: TGTGCCAGCAGCTACGGGGGGGCCACAGATACGCAGTATTTT.